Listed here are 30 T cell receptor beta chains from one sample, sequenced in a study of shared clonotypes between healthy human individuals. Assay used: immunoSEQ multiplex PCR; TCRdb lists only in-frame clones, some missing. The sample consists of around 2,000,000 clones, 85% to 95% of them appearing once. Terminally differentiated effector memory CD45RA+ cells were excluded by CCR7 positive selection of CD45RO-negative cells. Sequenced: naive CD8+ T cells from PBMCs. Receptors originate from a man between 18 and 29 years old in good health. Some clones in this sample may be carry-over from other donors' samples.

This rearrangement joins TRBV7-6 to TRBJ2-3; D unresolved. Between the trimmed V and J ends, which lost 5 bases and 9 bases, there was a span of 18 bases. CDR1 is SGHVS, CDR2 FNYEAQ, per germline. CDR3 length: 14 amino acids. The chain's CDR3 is CASSLPRPEKTQYF. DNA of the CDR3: TGTGCCAGCAGCCTTCCACGTCCCGAGAAGACGCAGTATTTT.

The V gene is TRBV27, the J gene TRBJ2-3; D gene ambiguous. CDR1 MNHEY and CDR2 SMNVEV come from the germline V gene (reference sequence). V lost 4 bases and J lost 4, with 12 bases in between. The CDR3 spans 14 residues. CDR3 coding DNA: TGTGCCAGCAGTTCTCTCGTGGTCCCAGATACGCAGTATTTT. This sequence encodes CASSSLVVPDTQYF.

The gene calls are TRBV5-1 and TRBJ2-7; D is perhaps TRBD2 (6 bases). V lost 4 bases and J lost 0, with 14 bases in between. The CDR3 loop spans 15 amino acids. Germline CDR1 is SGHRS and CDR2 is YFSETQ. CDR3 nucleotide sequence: TGCGCCAGCAGCGCCCTAGGGACTGGCTCCTACGAGCAGTACTTC. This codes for CASSALGTGSYEQYF.

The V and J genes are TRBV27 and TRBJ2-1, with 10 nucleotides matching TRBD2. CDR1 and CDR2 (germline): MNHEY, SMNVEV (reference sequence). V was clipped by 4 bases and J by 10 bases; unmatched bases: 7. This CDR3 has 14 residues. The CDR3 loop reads CASSYLAGVGEQFF. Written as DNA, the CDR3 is TGTGCCAGCAGTTATCTAGCGGGAGTGGGGGAGCAGTTCTTC.

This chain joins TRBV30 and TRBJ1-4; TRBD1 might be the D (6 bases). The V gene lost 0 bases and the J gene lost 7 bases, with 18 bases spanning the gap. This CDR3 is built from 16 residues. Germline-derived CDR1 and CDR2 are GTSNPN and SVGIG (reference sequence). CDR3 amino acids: CAWSVLWGGLREKLFF. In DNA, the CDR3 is TGTGCCTGGAGTGTACTGTGGGGGGGCCTTCGTGAAAAACTGTTTTTT.

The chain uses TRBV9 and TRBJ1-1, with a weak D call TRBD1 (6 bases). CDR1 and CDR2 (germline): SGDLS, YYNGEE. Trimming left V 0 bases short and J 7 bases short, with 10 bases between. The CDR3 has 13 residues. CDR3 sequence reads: CASSVGGGREAFF. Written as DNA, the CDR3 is TGTGCCAGCAGCGTAGGCGGGGGCCGTGAAGCTTTCTTT.

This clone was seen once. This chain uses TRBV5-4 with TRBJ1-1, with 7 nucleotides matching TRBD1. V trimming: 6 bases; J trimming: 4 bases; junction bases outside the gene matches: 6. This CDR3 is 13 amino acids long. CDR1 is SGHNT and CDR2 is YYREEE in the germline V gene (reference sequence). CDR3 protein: CASTPDRATEAFF. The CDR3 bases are TGTGCCAGCACCCCCGACAGGGCCACTGAAGCTTTCTTT.

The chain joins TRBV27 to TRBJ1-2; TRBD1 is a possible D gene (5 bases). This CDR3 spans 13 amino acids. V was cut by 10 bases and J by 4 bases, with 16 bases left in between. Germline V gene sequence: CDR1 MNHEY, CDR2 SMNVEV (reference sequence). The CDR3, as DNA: TGTGCCACTCGGGGGACTGACAGCTATGGCTACACCTTC. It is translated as CATRGTDSYGYTF.

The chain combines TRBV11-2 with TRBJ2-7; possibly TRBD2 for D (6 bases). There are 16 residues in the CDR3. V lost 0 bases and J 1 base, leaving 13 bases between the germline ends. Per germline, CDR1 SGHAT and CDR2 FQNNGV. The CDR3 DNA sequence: TGTGCCAGCAGCTTAGAGCCCAGCGGGCGTTCCTACGAGCAGTACTTC. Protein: CASSLEPSGRSYEQYF.

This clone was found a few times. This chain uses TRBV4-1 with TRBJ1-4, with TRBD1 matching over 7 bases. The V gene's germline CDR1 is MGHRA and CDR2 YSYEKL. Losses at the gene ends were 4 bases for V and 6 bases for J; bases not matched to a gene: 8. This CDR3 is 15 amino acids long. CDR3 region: CASSPRQGGDEKLFF. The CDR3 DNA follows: TGCGCCAGCAGCCCAAGACAGGGAGGGGATGAAAAACTGTTTTTT.

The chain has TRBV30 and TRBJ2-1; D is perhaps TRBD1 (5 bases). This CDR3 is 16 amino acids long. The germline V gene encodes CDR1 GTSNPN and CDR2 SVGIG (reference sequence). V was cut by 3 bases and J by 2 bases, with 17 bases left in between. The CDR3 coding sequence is TGTGCCTGGAGCCCTAGAATTGGGGCTACCTACAATGAGCAGTTCTTC. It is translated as CAWSPRIGATYNEQFF.

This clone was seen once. The CDR3 loop is CASSAGAGRRFDEQFF. The CDR3 DNA is TGTGCCAGCAGCGCAGGAGCGGGGAGGCGGTTCGATGAGCAGTTCTTC. The chain carries TRBV9 and TRBJ2-1; the match to TRBD2 covers 7 bases. There are 16 residues in the CDR3. The trim removed 3 bases at V and 8 bases at J, leaving 14 bases unmatched. CDR1 and CDR2 (germline): SGDLS, YYNGEE. Filled out from reference TRBV9 and TRBJ2-1, the complete variable domain reads DSGVTQTPKHLITATGQRVTLRCSPRSGDLSVYWYQQSLDQGLQFLIQYYNGEERAKGNILERFSAQQFPDLHSELNLSSLELGDSALYFCASSAGAGRRFDEQFFGPGTRLTVL.

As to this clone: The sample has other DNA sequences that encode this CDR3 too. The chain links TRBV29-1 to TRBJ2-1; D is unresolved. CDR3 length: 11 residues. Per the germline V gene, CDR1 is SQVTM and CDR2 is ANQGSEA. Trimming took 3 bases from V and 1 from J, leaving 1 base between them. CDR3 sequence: CSVDSYNEQFF. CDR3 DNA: TGCAGCGTTGATTCCTACAATGAGCAGTTCTTC.

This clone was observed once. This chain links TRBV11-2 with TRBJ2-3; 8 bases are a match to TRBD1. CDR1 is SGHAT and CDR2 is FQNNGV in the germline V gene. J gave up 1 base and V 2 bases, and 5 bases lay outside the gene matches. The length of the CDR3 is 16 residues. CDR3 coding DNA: TGTGCCAGCAGCTTACAGGGGGCTTTTGGCACAGATACGCAGTATTTT. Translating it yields CASSLQGAFGTDTQYF.

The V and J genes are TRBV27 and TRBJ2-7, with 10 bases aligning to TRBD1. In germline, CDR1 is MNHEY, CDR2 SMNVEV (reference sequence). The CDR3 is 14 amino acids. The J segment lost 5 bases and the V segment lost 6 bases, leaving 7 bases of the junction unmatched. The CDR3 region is CASSSTGGADEQYF. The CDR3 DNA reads TGTGCCAGCAGCTCGACAGGGGGCGCCGACGAGCAGTACTTC.

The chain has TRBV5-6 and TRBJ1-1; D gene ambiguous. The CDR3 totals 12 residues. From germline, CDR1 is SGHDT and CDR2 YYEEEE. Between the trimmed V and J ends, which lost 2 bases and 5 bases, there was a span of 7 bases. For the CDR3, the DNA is TGTGCCAGCAGCTTCCGGTCAACTGAAGCTTTCTTT. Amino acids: CASSFRSTEAFF.

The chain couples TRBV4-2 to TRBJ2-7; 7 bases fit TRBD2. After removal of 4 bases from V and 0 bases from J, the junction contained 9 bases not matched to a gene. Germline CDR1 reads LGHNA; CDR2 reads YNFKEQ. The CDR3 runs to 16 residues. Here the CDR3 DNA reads TGTGCCAGCAGCCCCCGCCGGGGACTAAGCTCCTACGAGCAGTACTTC. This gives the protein CASSPRRGLSSYEQYF.

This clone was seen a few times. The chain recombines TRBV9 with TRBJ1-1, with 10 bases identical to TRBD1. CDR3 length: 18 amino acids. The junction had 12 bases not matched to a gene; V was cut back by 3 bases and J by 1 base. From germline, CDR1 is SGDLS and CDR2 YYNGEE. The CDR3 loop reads CASSAWRGTGAPNTEAFF. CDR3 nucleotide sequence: TGTGCCAGCAGCGCCTGGAGGGGGACAGGGGCCCCGAACACTGAAGCTTTCTTT.

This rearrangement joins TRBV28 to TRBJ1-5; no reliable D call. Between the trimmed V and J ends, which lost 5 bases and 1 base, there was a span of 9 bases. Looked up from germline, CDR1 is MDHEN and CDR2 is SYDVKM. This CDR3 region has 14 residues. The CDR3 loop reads CASSRRRSNQPQHF. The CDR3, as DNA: TGTGCCAGCAGTCGCCGCCGGAGCAATCAGCCCCAGCATTTT. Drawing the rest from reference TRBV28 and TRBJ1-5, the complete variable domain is DVKVTQSSRYLVKRTGEKVFLECVQDMDHENMFWYRQDPGLGLRLIYFSYDVKMKEKGDIPEGYSVSREKKERFSLILESASTNQTSMYLCASSRRRSNQPQHFGDGTRLSIL.

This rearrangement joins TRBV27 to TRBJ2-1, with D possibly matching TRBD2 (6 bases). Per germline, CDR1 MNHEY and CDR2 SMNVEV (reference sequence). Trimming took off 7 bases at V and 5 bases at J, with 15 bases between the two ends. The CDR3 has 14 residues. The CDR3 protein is CASTVGGFHNEQFF. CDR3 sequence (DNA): TGTGCCAGCACAGTTGGGGGGTTTCACAATGAGCAGTTCTTC.

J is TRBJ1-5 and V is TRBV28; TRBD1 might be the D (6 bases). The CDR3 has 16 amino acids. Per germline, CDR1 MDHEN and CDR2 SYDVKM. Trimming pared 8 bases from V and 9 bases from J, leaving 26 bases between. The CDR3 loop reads CASGTVRGRDRGPQHF. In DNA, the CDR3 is TGTGCCAGCGGCACAGTCAGGGGTCGTGATCGGGGGCCCCAGCATTTT.

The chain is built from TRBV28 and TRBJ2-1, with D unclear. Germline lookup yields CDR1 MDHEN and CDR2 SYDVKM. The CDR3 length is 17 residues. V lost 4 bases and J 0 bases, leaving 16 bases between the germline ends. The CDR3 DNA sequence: TGTGCCAGCAGTTCCCCTAGGGAAAGTCTCTCCTACAATGAGCAGTTCTTC. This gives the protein CASSSPRESLSYNEQFF. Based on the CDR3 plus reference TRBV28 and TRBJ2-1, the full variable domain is DVKVTQSSRYLVKRTGEKVFLECVQDMDHENMFWYRQDPGLGLRLIYFSYDVKMKEKGDIPEGYSVSREKKERFSLILESASTNQTSMYLCASSSPRESLSYNEQFFGPGTRLTVL.

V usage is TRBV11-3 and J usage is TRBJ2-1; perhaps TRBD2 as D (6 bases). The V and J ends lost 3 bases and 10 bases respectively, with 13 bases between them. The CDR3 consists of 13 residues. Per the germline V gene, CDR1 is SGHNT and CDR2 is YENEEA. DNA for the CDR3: TGTGCCAGCAGCTTGGGGACTTATCAGGAGCAGTTCTTC. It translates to CASSLGTYQEQFF.

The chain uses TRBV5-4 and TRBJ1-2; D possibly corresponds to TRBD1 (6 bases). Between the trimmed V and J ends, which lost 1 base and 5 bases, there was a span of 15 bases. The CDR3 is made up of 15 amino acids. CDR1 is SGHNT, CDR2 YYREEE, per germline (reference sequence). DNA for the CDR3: TGTGCCAGCAGCTTGTTAGGGGGAAGTTATTATGGCTACACCTTC. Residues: CASSLLGGSYYGYTF. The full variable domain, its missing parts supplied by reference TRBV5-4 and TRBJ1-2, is ETGVTQSPTHLIKTRGQQVTLRCSSQSGHNTVSWYQQALGQGPQFIFQYYREEENGRGNFPPRFSGLQFPNYSSELNVNALELDDSALYLCASSLLGGSYYGYTFGSGTRLTVV.

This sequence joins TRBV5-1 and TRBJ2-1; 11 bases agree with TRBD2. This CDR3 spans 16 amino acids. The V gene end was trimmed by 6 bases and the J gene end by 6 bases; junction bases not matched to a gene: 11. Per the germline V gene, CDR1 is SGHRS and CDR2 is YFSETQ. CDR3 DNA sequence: TGCGCCAGCACCCCTCTAGCGGGAGGATCCCTCAATGAGCAGTTCTTC. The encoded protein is CASTPLAGGSLNEQFF.

CDR3 nucleotides: TGTGCCAGCAGCGTACATCAGGGGGCGAACACCGGGGAGCTGTTTTTT. As protein: CASSVHQGANTGELFF. The chain couples TRBV9 to TRBJ2-2, with TRBD1 matching 7 bases. The CDR3 is 16 amino acids. V lost 1 base to trimming and J lost 0 bases; unmatched junction nucleotides: 3. Germline CDR1 is SGDLS and CDR2 is YYNGEE. The whole variable domain, remainder taken from reference TRBV9 and TRBJ2-2, is DSGVTQTPKHLITATGQRVTLRCSPRSGDLSVYWYQQSLDQGLQFLIQYYNGEERAKGNILERFSAQQFPDLHSELNLSSLELGDSALYFCASSVHQGANTGELFFGEGSRLTVL.

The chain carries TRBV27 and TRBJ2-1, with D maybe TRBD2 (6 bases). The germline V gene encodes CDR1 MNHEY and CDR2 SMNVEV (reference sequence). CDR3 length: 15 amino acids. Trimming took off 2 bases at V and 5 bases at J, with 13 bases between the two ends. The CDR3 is CASSLGRGANNEQFF. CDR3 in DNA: TGTGCCAGCAGTTTAGGGCGGGGCGCGAACAATGAGCAGTTCTTC.

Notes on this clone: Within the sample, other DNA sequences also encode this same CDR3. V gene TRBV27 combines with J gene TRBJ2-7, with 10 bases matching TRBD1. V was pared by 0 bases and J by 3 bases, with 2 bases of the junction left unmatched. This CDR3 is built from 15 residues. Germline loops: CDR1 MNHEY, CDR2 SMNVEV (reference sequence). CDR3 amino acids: CASSLSRTGGYEQYF. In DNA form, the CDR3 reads TGTGCCAGCAGTTTATCCCGGACAGGGGGCTACGAGCAGTACTTC.

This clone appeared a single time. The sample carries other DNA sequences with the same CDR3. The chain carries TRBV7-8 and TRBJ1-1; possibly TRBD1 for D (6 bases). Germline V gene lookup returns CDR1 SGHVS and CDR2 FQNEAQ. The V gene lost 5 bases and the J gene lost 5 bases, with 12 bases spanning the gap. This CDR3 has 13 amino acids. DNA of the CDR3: TGTGCCAGCAGCCCCGGCAGGGGAACTGAAGCTTTCTTT. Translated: CASSPGRGTEAFF.

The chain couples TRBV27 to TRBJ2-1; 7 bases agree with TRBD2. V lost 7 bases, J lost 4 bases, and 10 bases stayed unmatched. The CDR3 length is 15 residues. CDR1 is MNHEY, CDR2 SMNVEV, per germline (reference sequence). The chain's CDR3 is CASMTSSGFYNEQFF. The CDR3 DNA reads TGTGCCAGCATGACTTCTAGCGGTTTTTACAATGAGCAGTTCTTC.